A selection of T cell receptor beta chains follows, all from one sample in a study of blood T cell repertoires in COVID-19. Clones were read by immunoSEQ multiplex PCR, and TCRdb kept only the in-frame ones, dropping some. The data show approximately 300,000 clones, about 90% seen once. The sequenced material came from peripheral blood. The receptors were sampled from a woman in her twenties or thirties with COVID-19, enrolled during active disease. Both conserved end residues are part of each CDR3. Each record gives: J gene, clone size, D gene, V gene, CDR3 DNA, CDR3 protein. D genes are given only for firm matches. A clone size is listed for some rows: how often the clone was seen (once, few, many), or a class if it is expanded.

>TRBJ1-6|.|TRBD1|TRBV7-9
TGTGCCAGCAGGCTGGACAGGGCAGAGTCACCCCTCCACTTT
CASRLDRAESPLHF
>TRBJ2-1|.|TRBD2|TRBV3-1/TRBV3-2
TGTGCCAGCAGCTGGGGGGGGAAGGGCAATGAGCAGTTCTTC
CASSWGGKGNEQFF
>TRBJ1-2|.|TRBD1|TRBV24-1
TGTGCCACCAGTGATGCAGGGGGGCCTCATGGCTACACCTTC
CATSDAGGPHGYTF
>TRBJ2-1|.|.|TRBV3-1/TRBV3-2
TGTGCCAGCAGCCCCCGGCCCCCTGGGAGTGGCAATGAGCAGTTCTTC
CASSPRPPGSGNEQFF
>TRBJ2-1|.|TRBD1|TRBV2
TGTGCCATCCCCGACAGGGACTCCTACAATGAGCAGTTCTTC
CAIPDRDSYNEQFF
>TRBJ1-2|.|TRBD1|TRBV4-3
TGCGCCAGCAGCCAAGATCACAGGGGTAGCTACTATGGCTACACCTTC
CASSQDHRGSYYGYTF
>TRBJ2-1|.|.|TRBV5-4
TGTGCCAGCAGCCCTACTAGTTCCAGCTCCTACAATGAGCAGTTCTTC
CASSPTSSSSYNEQFF
>TRBJ1-1|.|TRBD1|TRBV18
TGTGCCAGCTCACCAGAGGACAGGGGAGCTTTCTTT
CASSPEDRGAFF
>TRBJ2-2|.|TRBD2|TRBV7-8
TGTGCCAGCAGCTTATCGGGGCTCGGACTAGCGGGAGGTAACACCGGGGAGCTGTTTTTT
CASSLSGLGLAGGNTGELFF
>TRBJ1-5|.|TRBD1|TRBV7-2
TGTGCCAGCAGCTTAACAGGGGTGTCGAATCAGCCCCAGCATTTT
CASSLTGVSNQPQHF
>TRBJ1-3|.|.|TRBV12-3/TRBV12-4
TGTGCCAGCCGCCCCCAGAATGGAAACACCATATATTTT
CASRPQNGNTIYF
>TRBJ1-6|many|.|TRBV7-3
TGTGCCAGCAGCTCGCCGAGGACAGAAGATAATTCACCCCTCCACTTT
CASSSPRTEDNSPLHF
>TRBJ1-3|.|TRBD1|TRBV4-2
TGTGCCAGCAGCCAGGAACAGGGACAGGGGGACACCATATATTTT
CASSQEQGQGDTIYF
>TRBJ1-3|.|TRBD1|TRBV28
TGTGCCAGCATTCCCTTGGGACAGGGTTACACTGGAAACACCATATATTTT
CASIPLGQGYTGNTIYF
>TRBJ1-4|.|.|TRBV28
TGTGCCAGCAGTGTGACCCAGGGTAATGAAAAACTGTTTTTT
CASSVTQGNEKLFF
>TRBJ1-6|few|.|TRBV6-5
TGTGCCAGCAGTTCGGGGGGGCGATCACCCCTCCACTTT
CASSSGGRSPLHF
>TRBJ1-3|.|TRBD1|TRBV10-3
TGTGCCATCAGTGAGCCCGGGACAGTTCTTGGAAACACCATATATTTT
CAISEPGTVLGNTIYF
>TRBJ1-1|.|TRBD1|TRBV5-5
TGTGCCAGCAGGCGACAGGGTCAGCTGAACACTGAAGCTTTCTTT
CASRRQGQLNTEAFF
>TRBJ1-1|once|.|TRBV6-2/TRBV6-3
TGTGCCAGCAGTTACTCGGGCAGTTACACTGAAGCTTTCTTT
CASSYSGSYTEAFF
>TRBJ2-3|.|.|TRBV5-5
TGTGCCAGCAGACAACCGGGACACAACACAGATACGCAGTATTTT
CASRQPGHNTDTQYF
>TRBJ2-2|.|TRBD2|TRBV29-1
TGCAGCGTTGTAACCAGCGGGGGAACAGCCGGGGAGCTGTTTTTT
CSVVTSGGTAGELFF
>TRBJ2-5|.|TRBD2|TRBV19
TGTGCCAGTTCTCAGACTAGCGGGGGGCCGGTGGGCCAGTACTTC
CASSQTSGGPVGQYF
>TRBJ1-5|.|.|TRBV6-1
TGTGCCAGCAGTGAAGAGCTATACCAGCCCCAGCATTTT
CASSEELYQPQHF
>TRBJ1-1|.|TRBD1|TRBV9
TGTGCCAGCTCATTTCAGGGGGACACTGAAGCTTTCTTT
CASSFQGDTEAFF
>TRBJ2-3|.|TRBD2|TRBV9
TGTGCCAGCAGCGTAGCGGCGGGGGGGCGGCACACGCAGTATTTT
CASSVAAGGRHTQYF
>TRBJ1-1|.|.|TRBV2
TGTGCCAGCAGTGGAGGGGGAAGGACTGAAGCTTTCTTT
CASSGGGRTEAFF
>TRBJ2-5|.|.|TRBV6-6
TGTGCCAGCAGTTACCCGGAGGGGGAGACCCAGTACTTC
CASSYPEGETQYF
>TRBJ2-5|.|.|TRBV10-3
TGTGCCATCAGTGAGACAGGGAAAGAGACCCAGTACTTC
CAISETGKETQYF
>TRBJ2-5|.|TRBD1|TRBV2
TGTGCCAGCAGTGAAAGGGGGCCCCCGGTGACCCAGTACTTC
CASSERGPPVTQYF
>TRBJ1-5|.|.|TRBV19
TGTGCCAGTACTCCCCGGGGGGGTGGGCAGCCCCAGCATTTT
CASTPRGGGQPQHF
>TRBJ1-1|.|TRBD1|TRBV7-9
TGTGCCAGCAGCCGAGACAGGGTAACTTTCTTT
CASSRDRVTFF
>TRBJ1-3|.|TRBD1|TRBV19
TGTGCCAGTAGTCCCGGGACAGGGGTAGGAAACACCATATATTTT
CASSPGTGVGNTIYF
>TRBJ2-3|.|TRBD1|TRBV5-1
TGCGCCAGCAGCCCGGGACAGGTGGAGAAGATGGGGACGCAGTATTTT
CASSPGQVEKMGTQYF
>TRBJ2-1|.|TRBD2|TRBV18
TGTGCCAGCTCACCCAACGACCTAGCGGGGACCTACAATGAGCAGTTCTTC
CASSPNDLAGTYNEQFF
>TRBJ1-3|.|.|TRBV12-3/TRBV12-4
TGTGCCAGCAGATCTACTGGAAACACCATATATTTT
CASRSTGNTIYF
>TRBJ2-2|.|.|TRBV18
TGTGCCAGCTCACCAAGATCGCCAGGAGGCACCGGGGAGCTGTTTTTT
CASSPRSPGGTGELFF
>TRBJ2-5|.|.|TRBV11-2
TGTGCCAGCAGCCCTTGGCCCCAGGGGAGTAGAGAGACCCAGTACTTC
CASSPWPQGSRETQYF
>TRBJ2-7|.|.|TRBV5-1
TGCGCCAGCACCCCGGGGGGCCCCCTGTACGAGCAGTACTTC
CASTPGGPLYEQYF
>TRBJ1-1|.|.|TRBV5-1
TGCGCCAGCAGCCCCAGGGCGAACACTGAAGCTTTCTTT
CASSPRANTEAFF
>TRBJ1-3|.|TRBD1|TRBV6-5
TGTGCCACTGGACAGGTCGGAAACACCATATATTTT
CATGQVGNTIYF
>TRBJ2-5|.|.|TRBV18
TGTGCCAGCTCACCACCGTACAGACCCCAAGAGACCCAGTACTTC
CASSPPYRPQETQYF
>TRBJ2-6|.|.|TRBV12-5
TGTGCTAGTGGTTTGGGCGGCTGGGCCAACGTCCTGACTTTC
CASGLGGWANVLTF
>TRBJ2-2|.|TRBD1|TRBV7-9
TGTGCCAGCAGTGACAGGGGGTTCTTCACCGGGGAGCTGTTTTTT
CASSDRGFFTGELFF
>TRBJ2-1|once|TRBD2|TRBV28
TGTGCCAGCAGAATCCTGAAAATAGCGGGGGCGGGGGAGCAGTTCTTC
CASRILKIAGAGEQFF
>TRBJ1-6|.|.|TRBV28
TGTGCCAGCACCGCACTCGGGGGGGGCAAACAGTCACCCCTCCACTTT
CASTALGGGKQSPLHF
>TRBJ1-2|.|.|TRBV4-1
TGCGCCAGCAGCCTCGTTCCGGGTGGCTACACCTTC
CASSLVPGGYTF
>TRBJ2-5|.|.|TRBV12-2
TGTGCAAGTCGGGAGGAGGGGAGGCTTTGGGAGACCCAGTACTTC
CASREEGRLWETQYF
>TRBJ1-1|once|.|TRBV29-1
TGCAGCGCTTCGGGGACTGAAGCTTTCTTT
CSASGTEAFF
>TRBJ1-4|.|.|TRBV6-1
TGTGCCAGCAGTGAATCAGGGCTGGTTGAAAAACTGTTTTTT
CASSESGLVEKLFF
>TRBJ1-1|.|.|TRBV29-1
TGCAGCGTTGAAGATCGGGCTAGCCCCACTGAAGCTTTCTTT
CSVEDRASPTEAFF